This TCR beta chain was observed in a study of blood T cell repertoires in COVID-19. Background on the study: Donors in the United States, Italy and Spain gave samples during acute or convalescent COVID-19. T cells, B-cell-depleted T cells, or PBMCs provided the cDNA or gDNA that served as material.

The germline V gene encodes CDR1 SGDLS and CDR2 YYNGEE. This CDR3 contains 17 residues. V was pared by 0 bases and J by 4 bases, with 5 bases of the junction left unmatched. Authors' processing steps: Nucleated cell counts were estimated from reference gene primer amplification. Some clones are missing from TCRdb's copy, which holds only in-frame ones; the method was immunoSEQ multiplex PCR. That table furnishes V, J and clone size, whereas the DNA furnished D and trimming. This repertoire shows under 200,000 clones, approximately 88% found once; its top ten account for roughly 9%. Source material: peripheral blood. The clonotype was recovered from an elderly woman with active or convalescent COVID-19. The chain links TRBV9 to TRBJ2-1, with 12 bases identical to TRBD2. Here the CDR3 DNA reads TGTGCCAGCAGCGTAGCTAGCGGGGGGGCCGGGTACAATGAGCAGTTCTTC. This codes for CASSVASGGAGYNEQFF.